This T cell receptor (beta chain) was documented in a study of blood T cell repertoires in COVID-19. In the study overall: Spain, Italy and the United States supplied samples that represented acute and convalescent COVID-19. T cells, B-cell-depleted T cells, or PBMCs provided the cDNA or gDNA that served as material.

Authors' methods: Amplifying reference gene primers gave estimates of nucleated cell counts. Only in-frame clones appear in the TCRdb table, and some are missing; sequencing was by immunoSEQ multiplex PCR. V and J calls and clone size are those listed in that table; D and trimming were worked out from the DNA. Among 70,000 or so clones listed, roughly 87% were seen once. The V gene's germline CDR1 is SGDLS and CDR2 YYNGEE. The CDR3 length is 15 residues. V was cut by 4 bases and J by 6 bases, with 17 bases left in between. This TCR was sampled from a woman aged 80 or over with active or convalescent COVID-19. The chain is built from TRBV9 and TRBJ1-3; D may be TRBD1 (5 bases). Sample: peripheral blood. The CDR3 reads CASSPERGEENTIYF. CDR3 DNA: TGTGCCAGCAGCCCGGAGCGGGGGGAAGAAAACACCATATATTTT.